Shown below are 30 T cell receptor beta chains from a single sample sequenced in a study of shared clonotypes between healthy human individuals. The table came from immunoSEQ multiplex PCR; TCRdb's copy has only in-frame clones and leaves some out. The sample carries about 2.2 million clones, about 92% recorded once. The naive CD8 fraction comprised CD45RO-negative cells positively selected for CCR7 and excluded terminally differentiated effector memory CD45RA+ cells. Sequenced material: naive CD8+ T cells from PBMCs. All receptors derive from a man in his late teens or twenties in good health. Some clones in this sample may be carry-over from other donors' samples.

This clone was seen only once. The V gene is TRBV28, the J gene TRBJ1-5; TRBD1 matches at 8 bases. Germline V CDR1 and CDR2: MDHEN, SYDVKM. V shed 5 bases, J shed 2 bases, and the junction held 5 bases outside the gene matches. The CDR3 is 15 residues long. CDR3 protein: CASSVLTGGNQPQHF. In DNA, the CDR3 is TGTGCCAGCAGTGTGTTGACAGGGGGCAATCAGCCCCAGCATTTT.

The chain is built from TRBV4-3 and TRBJ2-7, with 9 bases matching TRBD2. This CDR3 has 19 residues. CDR1 and CDR2 from the germline V gene are LGHNA and YSLEER. V lost 0 bases to trimming and J lost 1 base; unmatched junction nucleotides: 13. In DNA, the CDR3 is TGCGCCAGCAGCCAAGATTCATGGCGGGAGGGCCGCGGGTCCTACGAGCAGTACTTC. Translating it yields CASSQDSWREGRGSYEQYF.

In nucleotides, the CDR3 is TGTGCCAGCAGCGCGGACAGGGGGCATGAAAAACTGTTTTTT. This encodes CASSADRGHEKLFF. The chain is built from TRBV7-9 and TRBJ1-4, with 11 bases that match TRBD1. CDR1 SEHNR and CDR2 FQNEAQ come from the germline V gene (reference sequence). The CDR3 totals 14 residues. V lost 5 bases, J lost 6 bases, and 2 bases stayed unmatched.

V gene TRBV7-9 combines with J gene TRBJ1-2; the D gene is possibly TRBD1 (6 bases). Trimming left V 4 bases short and J 3 bases short, with 15 bases between. The CDR3 spans 15 residues. Germline V CDR1 and CDR2: SEHNR, FQNEAQ (reference sequence). This chain's CDR3 is CASSSPRKGDYGYTF. The CDR3 DNA is TGTGCCAGCAGCTCCCCGAGGAAGGGGGACTATGGCTACACCTTC.

The chain uses TRBV6-5 and TRBJ2-7, with 7 bases aligning to TRBD1. The germline CDR1 and CDR2 sequences are MNHEY and SVGAGI. With 6 bases clipped from V and 0 bases from J, the junction kept 5 bases outside the gene matches. The CDR3 sequence is 14 residues long. CDR3 region: CASRQGETSYEQYF. The CDR3 region has the DNA TGTGCCAGCAGGCAGGGGGAAACCTCCTACGAGCAGTACTTC.

This chain's CDR3 is CASSQAYRDRGYEQYF. Here the CDR3 DNA reads TGCGCCAGCAGTCAAGCATACCGGGACAGGGGATACGAGCAGTACTTC. The chain is built from TRBV23-1 and TRBJ2-7, with 10 nucleotides matching TRBD1. TRBV23-1 is sorted into the ORF group, with uncertain function. This CDR3 comprises 16 residues. V trimming: 2 bases; J trimming: 4 bases; junction bases outside the gene matches: 8.

In its sample, this clone was seen once. The chain couples TRBV4-1 to TRBJ2-7; 16 positions match TRBD2. The germline gives CDR1 MGHRA, CDR2 YSYEKL. The CDR3 consists of 17 residues. Trimming at V came to 1 base and at J to 4 bases, leaving 4 bases not matched to a gene. The DNA for the CDR3 is TGCGCCAGCAGCCAAGGGGGACTAGCGGGAGGGATATACGAGCAGTACTTC. Translated: CASSQGGLAGGIYEQYF.

The chain employs TRBV27 and TRBJ2-1; 7 bases are a match to TRBD1. Trimming at V came to 5 bases and at J to 0 bases, leaving 10 bases not matched to a gene. The CDR3 loop spans 17 amino acids. Germline V gives CDR1 MNHEY, CDR2 SMNVEV (reference sequence). This CDR3 reads CASSPWAGGLSYNEQFF. CDR3 bases: TGTGCCAGCAGTCCCTGGGCAGGGGGTCTCTCCTACAATGAGCAGTTCTTC.

A few counts support this clone. This chain connects TRBV6-1 to TRBJ1-1; D unclear. This CDR3 contains 14 residues. With 0 bases removed from V and 2 bases from J, the gap between germline ends came to 7 bases. The germline gives CDR1 MNHNS, CDR2 SASEGT. CDR3 in amino acids: CASSEALVNTEAFF. The CDR3 bases are TGTGCCAGCAGTGAAGCGCTGGTAAACACTGAAGCTTTCTTT.

This chain connects TRBV9 to TRBJ2-6, with no clear D. Germline V lookup: CDR1 SGDLS, CDR2 YYNGEE. The CDR3 sequence is 14 residues long. With 5 bases removed from V and 3 bases from J, the gap between germline ends came to 9 bases. Here the CDR3 DNA reads TGTGCCAGCAGGAGGACGTATGGGGCCAACGTCCTGACTTTC. Protein product: CASRRTYGANVLTF.

V usage is TRBV6-6 and J usage is TRBJ2-7; weak D call: TRBD2 (5 bases). The germline V gene encodes CDR1 MNHNY and CDR2 SVGAGI (reference sequence). The CDR3 extends over 13 amino acids. V was clipped by 5 bases and J by 2 bases, with 10 bases between them. The CDR3 nucleotides are TGTGCCAGCAGTGAGGGAGCTCCCTACGAGCAGTACTTC. Its protein product is CASSEGAPYEQYF.

This chain connects TRBV27 to TRBJ2-5; D is undetermined. The CDR3 loop spans 16 amino acids. The V gene lost 6 bases and the J gene lost 1 base, with 18 bases spanning the gap. Looked up from germline, CDR1 is MNHEY and CDR2 is SMNVEV (reference sequence). The CDR3 DNA is TGTGCCAGCAGGCGAACGCGACCGAGTTTCCAAGAGACCCAGTACTTC. This codes for CASRRTRPSFQETQYF.

CDR3 in amino acids: CASSAFLSSGANVLTF. DNA of the CDR3: TGTGCCAGCAGCGCCTTCCTGAGCTCTGGGGCCAACGTCCTGACTTTC. The chain is built from TRBV14 and TRBJ2-6; the D is unclear. V was clipped by 5 bases and J by 0 bases, with 11 bases between them. This CDR3 contains 16 residues. Germline CDR1 reads SGHDN; CDR2 reads FVKESK.

This clone was counted only a few times. The same CDR3 can be traced to other DNA sequences in this sample. The chain is built from TRBV19 and TRBJ1-1, with D uncertain. CDR3 length: 14 amino acids. Trimming left V 3 bases short and J 1 base short, with 9 bases between. Germline V gene data show CDR1 as LNHDA and CDR2 as SQIVND (reference sequence). CDR3 residues: CASSIFGENTEAFF. The CDR3 DNA is TGTGCCAGTAGTATCTTCGGGGAGAACACTGAAGCTTTCTTT.

The chain carries TRBV4-1 and TRBJ2-7; D might be TRBD2 (6 bases). V was cut by 1 base and J by 4 bases, with 14 bases left in between. The CDR3 is made up of 15 amino acids. The germline V gene encodes CDR1 MGHRA and CDR2 YSYEKL. The CDR3 DNA reads TGCGCCAGCAGCCAAGTATCCGGGAGTGCGTACGAGCAGTACTTC. It yields the protein CASSQVSGSAYEQYF.

The gene calls are TRBV7-6 and TRBJ2-1; tentative D call: TRBD1 (7 bases). The CDR3 spans 15 residues. Germline-derived CDR1 and CDR2 are SGHVS and FNYEAQ. V shed 6 bases and J shed 4 bases, with 16 bases lying between them. The DNA for the CDR3 is TGTGCCAGCAGTCCAGGGGGGTCTATTTACAATGAGCAGTTCTTC. Its translation: CASSPGGSIYNEQFF. Drawing the rest from reference TRBV7-6 and TRBJ2-1, the complete variable domain is GAGVSQSPRYKVTKRGQDVALRCDPISGHVSLYWYRQALGQGPEFLTYFNYEAQQDKSGLPNDRFSAERPEGSISTLTIQRTEQRDSAMYRCASSPGGSIYNEQFFGPGTRLTVL.

The chain couples TRBV30 to TRBJ2-7; D unresolved. Trimming removed 3 bases at V and 1 base at J, with 4 bases between. The CDR3 has 11 residues. Germline V gene lookup returns CDR1 GTSNPN and CDR2 SVGIG (reference sequence). The CDR3: CAWRQSYEQYF. The CDR3 bases are TGTGCCTGGAGACAGTCCTACGAGCAGTACTTC.

The sample holds one count of this clone. The chain joins TRBV7-5 to TRBJ2-7. TRBV7-5 is reported as a pseudogene. CDR3 length: 17 residues. The CDR3 nucleotides read TGTGCCAGGCCCTGGGCCGGGACCTTAAACTCCCCCTACGAGCAGTACTTC. It translates to CARPWAGTLNSPYEQYF.

The V gene is TRBV7-9, the J gene TRBJ2-1, with unresolved D. The V end was cut by 5 bases, the J end by 1 base, with 9 bases between. Germline V gene sequence: CDR1 SEHNR, CDR2 FQNEAQ (reference sequence). The CDR3 is 14 residues long. Here the CDR3 DNA reads TGTGCCAGCAGCCCCACGGAGTCCTACAATGAGCAGTTCTTC. Its protein product is CASSPTESYNEQFF.

The rearrangement joins TRBV27 to TRBJ1-2; D remains unclear. The germline CDR1 and CDR2 sequences are MNHEY and SMNVEV (reference sequence). CDR3 size: 14 residues. Deletions cut 2 bases from V and 1 base from J, with 8 bases between. CDR3 sequence: CASSLLSSNYGYTF. The CDR3 DNA follows: TGTGCCAGCAGTTTACTAAGCAGTAACTATGGCTACACCTTC.

The chain couples TRBV5-1 to TRBJ2-2; tentatively, D is TRBD2 (5 bases). The CDR3 totals 19 residues. Trimming removed 3 bases from V and 5 bases from J, with 26 bases in between. In germline, CDR1 is SGHRS, CDR2 YFSETQ. In DNA, the CDR3 is TGCGCCAGCAGCTCGCGAGGTCTCGGTGTGGAGGTATGGACCGGGGAGCTGTTTTTT. This sequence encodes CASSSRGLGVEVWTGELFF.

CDR3 protein: CASSPRDTHSGANVLTF. CDR3 DNA: TGTGCCAGCAGCCCCCGGGACACCCACTCTGGGGCCAACGTCCTGACTTTC. V is TRBV9 and J is TRBJ2-6; TRBD1 might be the D (6 bases). Germline values: CDR1 SGDLS, CDR2 YYNGEE. V was trimmed by 4 bases and J by 0 bases, leaving 14 bases between them. CDR3 length equals 17 residues.

Comments on this clone: The sample carries other DNA sequences with the same CDR3. The chain combines TRBV27 with TRBJ2-6, with D tentatively TRBD1 or TRBD2 (6 bases each). Germline V gene sequence: CDR1 MNHEY, CDR2 SMNVEV (reference sequence). This CDR3 comprises 16 residues. V was clipped by 3 bases and J by 4 bases, with 13 bases between them. The CDR3 spells CASSLSPGAGANVLTF. The CDR3 nucleotides are TGTGCCAGCAGTTTGTCTCCGGGGGCCGGGGCCAACGTCCTGACTTTC.

V gene TRBV4-3 combines with J gene TRBJ2-7, with TRBD2 matching 11 bases. CDR1 is LGHNA and CDR2 is YSLEER in the germline V gene. This CDR3 has 16 residues. V was pared by 1 base and J by 6 bases, with 8 bases of the junction left unmatched. The CDR3: CASSQGVAGGAVEQYF. The CDR3, as DNA: TGCGCCAGCAGCCAAGGGGTAGCGGGAGGGGCGGTCGAGCAGTACTTC.

The chain recombines TRBV14 with TRBJ2-7; tentatively, D is TRBD1 or TRBD2 (5 bases each). The CDR3 is made up of 18 amino acids. V lost 3 bases and J lost 0, with 21 bases in between. Germline assignment: CDR1 SGHDN and CDR2 FVKESK. The CDR3 DNA reads as TGTGCCAGCAGCCATGGTCTTCGGGACGCCCGGATCTCCTACGAGCAGTACTTC. This codes for CASSHGLRDARISYEQYF.

The V gene is TRBV27, the J gene TRBJ1-2, with a tentative D call TRBD1 (6 bases). Germline loops: CDR1 MNHEY, CDR2 SMNVEV (reference sequence). The CDR3 runs 15 residues. Trimming took 5 bases from V and 0 from J, leaving 13 bases between them. CDR3 in amino acids: CASSPRGGTNYGYTF. The DNA for the CDR3 is TGTGCCAGCAGTCCCCGGGGGGGCACTAACTATGGCTACACCTTC.

The J gene is TRBJ2-5, the V gene TRBV7-6, with 7 bases lining up with TRBD1. J lost 4 bases, V lost 3 bases, and 8 bases had no gene match. CDR3 length: 15 residues. CDR1 is SGHVS and CDR2 is FNYEAQ in the germline V gene. The CDR3, as DNA: TGTGCCAGCAGCTTTCTCGACAGGGTCGGAGAGACCCAGTACTTC. This translates into CASSFLDRVGETQYF.

The chain carries TRBV29-1 and TRBJ2-2; D is ambiguous. The CDR3 runs to 15 residues. Germline CDR1 SQVTM, CDR2 ANQGSEA. V was pared by 5 bases and J by 4 bases, with 17 bases between. This CDR3 is CSVRPGAPVTGELFF. The CDR3 bases are TGCAGCGTTCGTCCGGGTGCCCCTGTCACCGGGGAGCTGTTTTTT.

The chain uses TRBV15 and TRBJ2-7, with a tentative D call TRBD2 (6 bases). Trimming left V 5 bases short and J 3 bases short, with 17 bases between. The length of the CDR3 is 15 residues. The germline V gene has CDR1 LNHNV and CDR2 YYDKDF (reference sequence). Written as DNA, the CDR3 is TGTGCCACCAGCCCCCGTGGGGACTCCGTCTACGAGCAGTACTTC. Its protein product is CATSPRGDSVYEQYF.

The chain carries TRBV28 and TRBJ1-2; D unresolved. Trimming removed 2 bases at V and 4 bases at J, with 8 bases between. Per germline, CDR1 MDHEN and CDR2 SYDVKM. CDR3 length: 13 amino acids. CDR3 sequence reads: CASSLLRFYGYTF. CDR3 nucleotide sequence: TGTGCCAGCAGTTTACTGAGATTCTATGGCTACACCTTC.